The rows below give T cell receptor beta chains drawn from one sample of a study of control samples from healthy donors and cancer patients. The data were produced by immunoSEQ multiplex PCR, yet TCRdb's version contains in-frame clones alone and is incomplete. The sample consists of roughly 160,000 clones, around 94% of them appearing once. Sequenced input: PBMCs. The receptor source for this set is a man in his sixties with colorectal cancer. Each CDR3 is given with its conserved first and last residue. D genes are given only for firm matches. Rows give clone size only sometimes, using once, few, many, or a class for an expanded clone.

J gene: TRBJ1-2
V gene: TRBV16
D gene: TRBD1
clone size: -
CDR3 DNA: TGTGCCAGCAGCCAACCGGGACAGGGGGAGTATGGCTACACCTTC
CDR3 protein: CASSQPGQGEYGYTF

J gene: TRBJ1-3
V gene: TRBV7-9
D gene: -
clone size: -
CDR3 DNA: TGTGCCAGCAGCCTCCTGAACACCATATATTTT
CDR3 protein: CASSLLNTIYF

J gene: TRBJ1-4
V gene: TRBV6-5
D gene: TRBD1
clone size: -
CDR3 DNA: TGTGCCAGCAGTTGGACGTACAGGGGAAACGAAAAACTGTTTTTT
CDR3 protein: CASSWTYRGNEKLFF

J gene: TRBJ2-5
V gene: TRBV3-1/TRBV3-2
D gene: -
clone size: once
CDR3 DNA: TGTGCCAGCAGCCAAGACCCCAGGGCCCAGTACTTC
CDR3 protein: CASSQDPRAQYF

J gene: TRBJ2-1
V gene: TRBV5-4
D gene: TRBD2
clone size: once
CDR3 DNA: TGTGCCAGCAGCCCTGGAGGGGCTAGCGGGGACAATGAGCAGTTCTTC
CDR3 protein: CASSPGGASGDNEQFF

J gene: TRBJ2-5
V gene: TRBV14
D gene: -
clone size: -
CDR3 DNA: TGTGCCAGCAGGCCTGATGGGGTAACAGAGACCCAGTACTTC
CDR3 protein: CASRPDGVTETQYF

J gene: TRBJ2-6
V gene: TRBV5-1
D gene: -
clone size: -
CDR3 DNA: TGCGCCAGCAGCTTGGGGGGCTCTGGGGCCAACGTCCTGACTTTC
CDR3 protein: CASSLGGSGANVLTF

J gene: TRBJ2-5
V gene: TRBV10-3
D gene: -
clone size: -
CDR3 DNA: TGTGCCACCGCATCAGGGGAATGGGAGACCCAGTACTTC
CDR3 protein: CATASGEWETQYF

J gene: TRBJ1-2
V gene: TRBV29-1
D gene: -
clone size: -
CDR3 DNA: TGCAGCGTTCAGCCAGGGAACTATGGCTACACCTTC
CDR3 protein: CSVQPGNYGYTF

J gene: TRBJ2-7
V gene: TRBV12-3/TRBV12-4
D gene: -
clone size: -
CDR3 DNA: TGTGCCAGCAGCCGCGGTCCTGGCTACGAGCAGTACTTC
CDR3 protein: CASSRGPGYEQYF

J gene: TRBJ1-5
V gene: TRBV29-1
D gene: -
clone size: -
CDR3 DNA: TGCAGCGTTGCGGACAGCCTCAATCAGCCCCAGCATTTT
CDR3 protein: CSVADSLNQPQHF

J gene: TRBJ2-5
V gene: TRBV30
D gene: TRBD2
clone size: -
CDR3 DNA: TGTGCCTGGAGTGTAGGGCGGGGGCAAGAGACCCAGTACTTC
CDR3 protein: CAWSVGRGQETQYF

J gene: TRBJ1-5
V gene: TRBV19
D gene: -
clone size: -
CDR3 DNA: TGTGCCTCCACGGACACTTTTCCGGCGGGCAATCAGCCCCAGCATTTT
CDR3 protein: CASTDTFPAGNQPQHF

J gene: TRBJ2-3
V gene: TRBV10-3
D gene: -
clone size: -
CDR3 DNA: TGTGCCATCAGTGAAAGGGGTGAAGGCACAGATACGCAGTATTTT
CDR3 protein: CAISERGEGTDTQYF

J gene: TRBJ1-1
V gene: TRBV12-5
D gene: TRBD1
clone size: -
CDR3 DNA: TGTGCTAGTGGTTTGGACCCCGGGACAGGGATGAACACTGAAGCTTTCTTT
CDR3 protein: CASGLDPGTGMNTEAFF